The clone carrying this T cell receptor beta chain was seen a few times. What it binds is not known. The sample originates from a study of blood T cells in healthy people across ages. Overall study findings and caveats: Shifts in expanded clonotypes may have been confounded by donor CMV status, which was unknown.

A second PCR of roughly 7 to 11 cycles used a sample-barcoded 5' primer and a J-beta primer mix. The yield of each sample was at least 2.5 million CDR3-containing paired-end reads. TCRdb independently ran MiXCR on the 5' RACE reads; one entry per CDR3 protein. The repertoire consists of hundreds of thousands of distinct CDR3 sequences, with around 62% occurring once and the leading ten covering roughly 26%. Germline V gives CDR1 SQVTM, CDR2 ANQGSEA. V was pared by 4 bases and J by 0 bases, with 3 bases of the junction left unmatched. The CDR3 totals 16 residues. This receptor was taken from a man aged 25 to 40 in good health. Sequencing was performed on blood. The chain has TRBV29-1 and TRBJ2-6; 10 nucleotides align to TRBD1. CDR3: CSVAGQGFSGANVLTF. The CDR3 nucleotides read TGCAGCGTTGCGGGACAGGGGTTCTCTGGGGCCAACGTCCTGACTTTC.